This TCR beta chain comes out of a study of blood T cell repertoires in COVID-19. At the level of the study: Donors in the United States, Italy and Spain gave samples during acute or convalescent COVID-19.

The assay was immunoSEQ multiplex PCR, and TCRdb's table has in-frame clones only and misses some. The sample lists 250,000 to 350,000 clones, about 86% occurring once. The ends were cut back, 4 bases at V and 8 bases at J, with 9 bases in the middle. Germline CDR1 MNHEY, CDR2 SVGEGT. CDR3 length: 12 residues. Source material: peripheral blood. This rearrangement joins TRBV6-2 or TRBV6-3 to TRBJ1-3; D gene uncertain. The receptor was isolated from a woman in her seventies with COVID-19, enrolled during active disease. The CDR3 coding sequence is TGTGCCAGCAGTTGGAGTGTGGACACCATATATTTT. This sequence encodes CASSWSVDTIYF.